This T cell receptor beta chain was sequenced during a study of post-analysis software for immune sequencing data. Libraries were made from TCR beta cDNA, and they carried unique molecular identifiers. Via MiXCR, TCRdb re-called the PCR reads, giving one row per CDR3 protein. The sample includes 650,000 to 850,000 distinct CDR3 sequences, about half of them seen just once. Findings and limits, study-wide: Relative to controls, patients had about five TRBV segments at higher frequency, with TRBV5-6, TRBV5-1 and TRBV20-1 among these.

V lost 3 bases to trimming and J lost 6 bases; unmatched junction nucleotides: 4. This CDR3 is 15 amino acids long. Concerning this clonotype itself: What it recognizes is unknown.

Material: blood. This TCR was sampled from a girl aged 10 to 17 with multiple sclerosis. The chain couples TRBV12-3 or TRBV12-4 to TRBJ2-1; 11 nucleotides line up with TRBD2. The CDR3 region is CASSFSSGGINEQFF. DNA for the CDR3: TGTGCCAGCAGTTTCTCTAGCGGGGGGATCAATGAGCAGTTCTTC.